This record covers a single T cell receptor (beta chain). Its antigen is not identified. This record belongs to a study of PD-L1 blockade in urothelial cancer. Assay: immunoSEQ multiplex PCR; the TCRdb copy retains only in-frame clones and omits some. The table lists 25,000 to 35,000 clones, about 88% of them singletons. Points from the study as a whole: At the 3-week point, tumor-associated blood clones expanded more in durable-benefit patients.

The CDR3 is made up of 17 amino acids. Sequencing used PBMCs, obtained around atezolizumab (anti-PD-L1) treatment. The source of this sequence is a man over 45 with urothelial cancer. The chain carries TRBV21-1 and TRBJ2-7; no DNA check was done on the table's D call, TRBD1. TRBV21-1 is marked as a pseudogene. The CDR3 protein is CASSKGGSRDRSYEQYF. The CDR3 nucleotides are TGTGCCAGCAGCAAAGGGGGGTCGCGGGACAGGTCCTACGAGCAGTACTTC.